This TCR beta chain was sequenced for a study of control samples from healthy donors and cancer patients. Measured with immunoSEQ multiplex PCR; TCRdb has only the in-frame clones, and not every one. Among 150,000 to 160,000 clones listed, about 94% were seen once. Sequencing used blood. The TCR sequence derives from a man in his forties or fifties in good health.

This CDR3 is CASSYGGTGSNSPLHF. In DNA, the CDR3 is TGTGCCAGCAGTTACGGGGGGACAGGGTCTAATTCACCCCTCCACTTT. The rearrangement joins TRBV6-5 to TRBJ1-6; the match to TRBD1 covers 9 bases. Germline V lookup: CDR1 MNHEY, CDR2 SVGAGI. The CDR3 has 16 amino acids. V lost 2 bases and J lost 6; bases outside the gene matches: 5.